A selection of T cell receptor beta chains follows, all from one sample in a study of blood T cell repertoires in COVID-19. The table came from immunoSEQ multiplex PCR; TCRdb's copy has only in-frame clones and leaves some out. Among some 250,000 clones listed, about nine tenths were seen once. The sample consisted of peripheral blood. These receptors all stem from a man between 25 and 39 years old who had recovered from COVID-19. CDR3s include the opening cysteine and the closing phenylalanine or tryptophan. The order of the fields is CDR3 protein, CDR3 DNA, V gene, J gene, D gene, clone size. D genes are given only for firm matches. Expanded clones are given a class, and other clones once, few, many or no size at all.

CDR3: CVRSSRQGALFSQPQHF
DNA: TGTGTCAGAAGTTCTAGACAGGGGGCTCTATTTAGTCAGCCCCAGCATTTT
V: TRBV7-5
J: TRBJ1-5
D: -
size: -

CDR3: CASSLGTGNTIYF
DNA: TGTGCCAGCAGTCTGGGGACAGGAAACACCATATATTTT
V: TRBV6-5
J: TRBJ1-3
D: -
size: -

CDR3: CSATTGGPYEQYF
DNA: TGCAGCGCCACTACAGGGGGACCCTACGAGCAGTACTTC
V: TRBV29-1
J: TRBJ2-7
D: TRBD1
size: -

CDR3: CASSERVFSSRVPPGNTIYF
DNA: TGTGCCAGCAGTGAAAGGGTTTTCTCATCCAGGGTCCCTCCTGGAAACACCATATATTTT
V: TRBV6-1
J: TRBJ1-3
D: -
size: -

CDR3: CASSPRPGTGTGTEAFF
DNA: TGTGCCAGCAGCCCGCGTCCCGGGACAGGGACGGGCACTGAAGCTTTCTTT
V: TRBV3-1/TRBV3-2
J: TRBJ1-1
D: TRBD1
size: -

CDR3: CASSYNTGVGQPQHF
DNA: TGTGCCAGCAGTTATAATACAGGGGTGGGTCAGCCCCAGCATTTT
V: TRBV6-5
J: TRBJ1-5
D: TRBD1
size: -

CDR3: CASSLETANAYEQYF
DNA: TGTGCCAGCAGTTTGGAGACAGCGAACGCCTACGAGCAGTACTTC
V: TRBV6-6
J: TRBJ2-7
D: -
size: -

CDR3: CASSWWGFPLNEQFF
DNA: TGTGCCAGCAGTTGGTGGGGCTTTCCCCTCAATGAGCAGTTCTTC
V: TRBV6-2/TRBV6-3
J: TRBJ2-1
D: -
size: -

CDR3: CASSIREVGTRRGTEAFF
DNA: TGTGCCAGTAGTATTCGGGAGGTCGGGACCCGGCGGGGCACTGAAGCTTTCTTT
V: TRBV19
J: TRBJ1-1
D: -
size: -

CDR3: CASSRGQGPYNEQFF
DNA: TGTGCCAGTAGTAGGGGACAGGGCCCCTACAATGAGCAGTTCTTC
V: TRBV19
J: TRBJ2-1
D: TRBD1
size: -

CDR3: CASSEAAGWVYEQYF
DNA: TGTGCCAGCAGTGAAGCGGCGGGGTGGGTATACGAGCAGTACTTC
V: TRBV6-1
J: TRBJ2-7
D: -
size: -

CDR3: CASRPTGGIDYGYTF
DNA: TGTGCCAGCAGACCCACAGGGGGTATTGACTATGGCTACACCTTC
V: TRBV25-1
J: TRBJ1-2
D: TRBD1
size: -

CDR3: CASSLSGANTEAFF
DNA: TGTGCCAGCAGCTTAAGCGGGGCGAACACTGAAGCTTTCTTT
V: TRBV7-9
J: TRBJ1-1
D: -
size: -

CDR3: CASSSTGGLEETQYF
DNA: TGTGCCAGCAGCTCGACAGGAGGACTTGAAGAGACCCAGTACTTC
V: TRBV5-4
J: TRBJ2-5
D: -
size: -

CDR3: CASGRDLIPPTF
DNA: TGTGCCAGCGGCCGTGATCTCATCCCTCCTACCTTC
V: TRBV12-3/TRBV12-4
J: TRBJ1-2
D: -
size: -

CDR3: CASSEPWEQEAFF
DNA: TGTGCCAGCAGTGAACCCTGGGAGCAAGAAGCTTTCTTT
V: TRBV25-1
J: TRBJ1-1
D: -
size: -

CDR3: CASSPPAGYTEAFF
DNA: TGTGCCAGCAGCCCTCCTGCAGGGTACACTGAAGCTTTCTTT
V: TRBV4-2
J: TRBJ1-1
D: -
size: -

CDR3: CASSGSGGLQETQYF
DNA: TGTGCCAGCAGCGGTAGCGGGGGGCTCCAAGAGACCCAGTACTTC
V: TRBV5-4
J: TRBJ2-5
D: TRBD2
size: -

CDR3: CASSYSGGLYEQYF
DNA: TGTGCCAGCAGTTACTCGGGGGGGCTCTACGAGCAGTACTTC
V: TRBV6-5
J: TRBJ2-7
D: -
size: -

CDR3: CASSIERQGPKYF
DNA: TGTGCCAGTAGTATAGAGAGACAGGGGCCGAAGTACTTC
V: TRBV19
J: TRBJ2-5
D: TRBD1
size: -

CDR3: CASSGGGGRDTQYF
DNA: TGTGCCAGCAGTGGCGGGGGGGGGCGGGATACGCAGTATTTT
V: TRBV28
J: TRBJ2-3
D: TRBD2
size: -

CDR3: CASSLTGLLGYTF
DNA: TGTGCCAGCAGCTTGACAGGGCTTCTTGGCTACACCTTC
V: TRBV11-2
J: TRBJ1-2
D: TRBD1
size: once